These 23 T cell receptor beta chains came from one sample sequenced in a study of T cell repertoires in cytomegalovirus infection. TCRdb reprocessed the reads via MiXCR and lists one record per CDR3 protein. This sample has more than 500,000 distinct CDR3 sequences, with approximately 15% found just once. Source material: CD8+ T cells from PBMCs. The receptor source for this set is a human donor in good health (CMV status not recorded). Some clones in this sample may be carry-over from other donors' samples.

This clonotype was seen only a few times. CDR3 sequence reads: CASIPGPGGAGNEQFF. The CDR3 DNA sequence: TGTGCCAGCATCCCCGGTCCCGGGGGGGCTGGGAATGAGCAGTTCTTC. V is TRBV11-2 and J is TRBJ2-1, with TRBD2 matching 8 bases. CDR3 length equals 16 residues. Unmatched junction bases numbered 15, after V lost 7 bases and J lost 7 bases. Germline assignment: CDR1 SGHAT and CDR2 FQNNGV.

This clonotype was counted ten times or more. This sequence joins TRBV7-2 and TRBJ2-7; D not resolved. The V and J ends lost 5 bases and 4 bases respectively, with 9 bases between them. Germline V gives CDR1 SGHTA, CDR2 FQGNSA. The CDR3 is 12 residues long. The CDR3 nucleotides are TGTGCCAGCAGCCTCCCTATGTACGAGCAGTACTTC. Protein sequence: CASSLPMYEQYF.

This clonotype was seen a handful of times. This sequence joins TRBV5-1 and TRBJ2-7; 11 nucleotides match TRBD2. The CDR3 sequence is 22 residues long. V lost 0 bases and J lost 0; bases outside the gene matches: 20. Looked up from germline, CDR1 is SGHRS and CDR2 is YFSETQ. This CDR3 is CASSLAPPLWTSGLLFSYEQYF. CDR3 coding DNA: TGCGCCAGCAGCTTGGCCCCTCCGCTATGGACTAGCGGGCTACTTTTCTCCTACGAGCAGTACTTC. Looking up the rest from reference TRBV5-1 and TRBJ2-7 gives the full variable domain: KAGVTQTPRYLIKTRGQQVTLSCSPISGHRSVSWYQQTPGQGLQFLFEYFSETQRNKGNFPGRFSGRQFSNSRSEMNVSTLELGDSALYLCASSLAPPLWTSGLLFSYEQYFGPGTRLTVT.

The table lists this clonotype with many counts. The chain uses TRBV7-9 and TRBJ1-2; no firm D call. V was trimmed by 1 base and J by 0 bases, leaving 9 bases between them. The CDR3 covers 15 residues. Germline values: CDR1 SEHNR, CDR2 FQNEAQ (reference sequence). CDR3 nucleotides: TGTGCCAGCAGCTTAGGGACGGATCCTAACTATGGCTACACCTTC. Amino acids: CASSLGTDPNYGYTF.

V and J are TRBV27 and TRBJ1-5; 8 bases fit TRBD1. Unmatched junction bases numbered 11, after V lost 2 bases and J lost 5 bases. The CDR3 length is 17 residues. CDR1 and CDR2 from the germline V gene are MNHEY and SMNVEV (reference sequence). CDR3 sequence: CASSLSGWAGGDQPQHF. The DNA for the CDR3 is TGTGCCAGCAGTTTAAGTGGTTGGGCAGGGGGCGATCAGCCCCAGCATTTT.

The chain couples TRBV19 to TRBJ2-1, with 11 bases aligning to TRBD1. With V trimmed by 6 bases and J by 7 bases, 8 bases remained unmatched. Germline V CDR1 and CDR2: LNHDA, SQIVND (reference sequence). The CDR3 has 15 residues. CDR3 in amino acids: CASRPDRGLWNEQFF. CDR3 coding DNA: TGTGCCAGTAGACCGGACAGGGGGCTATGGAATGAGCAGTTCTTC.

This clonotype was counted many times. The rearrangement uses TRBV10-3 and TRBJ1-5, with TRBD1 identical over 10 bases. The ends lost 6 bases at V and 6 bases at J; junction bases unmatched: 11. This CDR3 is built from 16 residues. Germline CDR1 reads ENHRY; CDR2 reads SYGVKD. DNA of the CDR3: TGTGCCATCAGCAACCGGGACAGGGGTCGGGGTCAGCCCCAGCATTTT. Translated: CAISNRDRGRGQPQHF.

V usage is TRBV9 and J usage is TRBJ2-2, with TRBD2 identical over 9 bases. Looked up from germline, CDR1 is SGDLS and CDR2 is YYNGEE. The CDR3 runs 17 residues. V lost 2 bases, J lost 2 bases, and 7 bases stayed unmatched. CDR3 bases: TGTGCCAGCAGCGTCCCGACTAGCGGAGCTAACACCGGGGAGCTGTTTTTT. Its translation is CASSVPTSGANTGELFF.

The chain is built from TRBV29-1 and TRBJ1-3; D not resolved. V gave up 6 bases and J gave up 0 bases, with 12 bases separating them. Germline V gene sequence: CDR1 SQVTM, CDR2 ANQGSEA. The CDR3 spans 14 residues. CDR3 coding DNA: TGCAGCGTCCCCTCGGAGAGCTCTGGAAACACCATATATTTT. Protein product: CSVPSESSGNTIYF.

This clonotype was counted at least ten times. V gene TRBV13 combines with J gene TRBJ1-1; D is ambiguous. Germline CDR1 is PRHDT and CDR2 is FYEKMQ (reference sequence). There are 16 residues in the CDR3. V lost 5 bases and J lost 1, with 17 bases in between. CDR3 residues: CASSLRPHDGNTEAFF. CDR3 nucleotides: TGTGCCAGCAGCCTTAGACCCCACGACGGGAACACTGAAGCTTTCTTT.

This clonotype was detected many times. The chain uses TRBV7-8 and TRBJ1-2; TRBD1 might be the D (5 bases). CDR3 length equals 16 residues. V was cut by 5 bases and J by 0 bases, with 16 bases left in between. Looked up from germline, CDR1 is SGHVS and CDR2 is FQNEAQ. This chain's CDR3 is CASSQNGGGANYGYTF. The CDR3 DNA is TGTGCCAGCAGCCAAAATGGGGGGGGGGCTAACTATGGCTACACCTTC.

J is TRBJ2-1 and V is TRBV19; tentative D call: TRBD2 (5 bases). V was cut by 5 bases and J by 8 bases, with 19 bases left in between. The CDR3 is made up of 15 amino acids. Germline assignment: CDR1 LNHDA and CDR2 SQIVND (reference sequence). Here the CDR3 reads CASSSPGKGIHEQFF. In DNA form, the CDR3 reads TGTGCCAGTAGTTCCCCCGGGAAAGGGATCCATGAGCAGTTCTTC.

The CDR3 reads CASSPMGGAGDTGELFF. The CDR3 coding sequence is TGTGCCAGCAGCCCCATGGGGGGGGCGGGGGACACCGGGGAGCTGTTTTTT. V and J are TRBV11-2 and TRBJ2-2; the D gene is possibly TRBD2 (7 bases). The CDR3 runs 17 residues. Germline lookup yields CDR1 SGHAT and CDR2 FQNNGV. With 5 bases removed from V and 3 bases from J, the gap between germline ends came to 19 bases.

This clonotype appeared a few times. This chain joins TRBV13 and TRBJ1-1; 9 nucleotides line up with TRBD1. CDR1 PRHDT and CDR2 FYEKMQ come from the germline V gene (reference sequence). J lost 4 bases, V lost 1 base, and 4 bases had no gene match. The CDR3 consists of 15 residues. The CDR3 sequence: CASSLVGQGFTEAFF. The CDR3 DNA reads as TGTGCCAGCAGCTTAGTAGGACAGGGGTTCACTGAAGCTTTCTTT.

This clonotype was detected ten times or more. The chain uses TRBV7-9 and TRBJ2-5; D may be TRBD1 or TRBD2 (5 bases each). The V and J ends lost 4 bases and 1 base respectively, with 16 bases between them. Per the germline V gene, CDR1 is SEHNR and CDR2 is FQNEAQ (reference sequence). There are 16 residues in the CDR3. CDR3 amino acids: CASSWDEQVTQETQYF. DNA for the CDR3: TGTGCCAGCAGCTGGGACGAACAGGTTACCCAAGAGACCCAGTACTTC. Supplemented by reference TRBV7-9 and TRBJ2-5, the full variable domain reads DTGVSQNPRHKITKRGQNVTFRCDPISEHNRLYWYRQTLGQGPEFLTYFQNEAQLEKSRLLSDRFSAERPKGSFSTLEIQRTEQGDSAMYLCASSWDEQVTQETQYFGPGTRLLVL.

The rearrangement joins TRBV29-1 to TRBJ1-1; D gene unclear. The CDR3 is 11 residues long. Trimming left V 5 bases short and J 3 bases short, with 7 bases between. Germline V gives CDR1 SQVTM, CDR2 ANQGSEA. CDR3 residues: CSVPEYTEAFF. CDR3 nucleotide sequence: TGCAGCGTTCCGGAGTACACTGAAGCTTTCTTT.

This clonotype occurred a few times. The V call is TRBV20-1, the J call TRBJ2-7, with 12 nucleotides matching TRBD2. Germline CDR1 reads DFQATT; CDR2 reads SNEGSKA (reference sequence). CDR3 length: 16 residues. Losses at the gene ends were 2 bases for V and 2 bases for J; bases not matched to a gene: 7. The CDR3 DNA reads as TGCAGTGCTAGAACCCAGACTAGCGGGAGCCCCTACGAGCAGTACTTC. Translated, it gives CSARTQTSGSPYEQYF.

Comment on this clonotype: One base away lies a much larger clone, so this may be a sequencing read error. Since no conserved phenylalanine or tryptophan closes the CDR3, a read error is the likely cause. This sequence joins TRBV29-1 and TRBJ2-7; the D gene is possibly TRBD2 (5 bases). V was shortened by 4 bases and J by 0 bases, with 7 bases between the two germline ends. The CDR3 runs 12 residues. CDR1 and CDR2 from the germline V gene are SQVTM and ANQGSEA. The CDR3 bases are TGCAGCGTTGGAGGGAGCTCCTACGAGCAGTACTAC. This encodes CSVGGSSYEQYY.

This rearrangement joins TRBV25-1 to TRBJ2-1; tentative D call: TRBD2 (5 bases). The CDR3 totals 13 residues. V was clipped by 7 bases and J by 8 bases, with 15 bases between them. Germline V gene sequence: CDR1 MGHDK, CDR2 SYGVNS. The CDR3 bases are TGTGCCAGCAAGTCCAGCGGAGCTTATGAGCAGTTCTTC. Amino acid sequence: CASKSSGAYEQFF.

CDR3 region: CASRSGGSDTQYF. CDR3 DNA sequence: TGCGCCAGTCGTAGCGGGGGGTCAGATACGCAGTATTTT. This chain joins TRBV5-1 and TRBJ2-3, with TRBD2 matching 10 bases. Germline V gene lookup returns CDR1 SGHRS and CDR2 YFSETQ. There are 13 residues in the CDR3. J lost 4 bases, V lost 8 bases, and 4 bases had no gene match. Combining the CDR3 with reference TRBV5-1 and TRBJ2-3 gives the whole variable domain KAGVTQTPRYLIKTRGQQVTLSCSPISGHRSVSWYQQTPGQGLQFLFEYFSETQRNKGNFPGRFSGRQFSNSRSEMNVSTLELGDSALYLCASRSGGSDTQYFGPGTRLTVL.

The chain links TRBV20-1 to TRBJ1-1; D unclear. From germline, CDR1 is DFQATT and CDR2 SNEGSKA (reference sequence). There are 12 residues in the CDR3. Trimming left V 3 bases short and J 9 bases short, with 14 bases between. The CDR3 loop is CSASLPEGKAFF. The DNA of the CDR3 is TGCAGTGCTAGTCTCCCCGAGGGTAAAGCTTTCTTT.

This sequence joins TRBV3-1 and TRBJ2-3; 7 positions agree with TRBD2. Germline V CDR1 and CDR2: LGHDT, YNNKEL (reference sequence). This CDR3 has 16 amino acids. V shed 0 bases, J shed 2 bases, and the junction held 5 bases outside the gene matches. The CDR3 region is CASSQEGSGATDTQYF. CDR3 DNA: TGTGCCAGCAGCCAAGAAGGGAGCGGGGCCACAGATACGCAGTATTTT.

In this sample, this clonotype turned up many times. The chain recombines TRBV7-8 with TRBJ1-5, with D perhaps TRBD1 (5 bases). The CDR3 runs to 15 residues. Trimming pared 4 bases from V and 3 bases from J, leaving 13 bases between. The germline V gene encodes CDR1 SGHVS and CDR2 FQNEAQ. The CDR3 sequence is CASSSQGSLNQPQHF. CDR3 DNA: TGTGCCAGCAGCTCGCAGGGTTCTCTCAATCAGCCCCAGCATTTT.